This TCR beta chain was recovered during a study of T cell responses to AZD1222 COVID-19 vaccine. Study summary: Analysis merged second doses at about 4 or about 12 weeks.

Note on this clone: Its antigen is still unknown.

J gave up 1 base and V 6 bases, and 5 bases lay outside the gene matches. In germline, CDR1 is SNHLY, CDR2 FYNNEI. The CDR3 runs to 14 residues. This table comes from immunoSEQ multiplex PCR, and its TCRdb copy is limited to in-frame clones, with some not included. This sample carries some 83,000 clones, just under 90% of them seen once, and the ten largest clones take approximately 5.8%. The study's findings and limits: Epitopes outside B.1.351 and B.1.1.7 mutated regions reportedly drew nearly half of spike TCRs. Sampled repertoires all dated from after the peak T cell response. Most donors were white British, females outnumbered males, and clonal diversity was possibly underestimated.

This sequence originates from an adult in good health. The chain employs TRBV2 and TRBJ1-1, with 7 bases fitting TRBD1. Source: peripheral blood, taken on day 0 of AZD1222 vaccination. CDR3 sequence (DNA): TGTGCCAGCAGGACTAGGACAGGGAACACTGAAGCTTTCTTT. Its protein is CASRTRTGNTEAFF. The whole variable domain, remainder taken from reference TRBV2 and TRBJ1-1, is EPEVTQTPSHQVTQMGQEVILRCVPISNHLYFYWYRQILGQKVEFLVSFYNNEISEKSEIFDDQFSVERPDGSNFTLKIRSTKLEDSAMYFCASRTRTGNTEAFFGQGTRLTVV.